The clone carrying this T cell receptor beta chain was counted ten times or more. One junction end does not reproduce the germline sequence, and a read error may be involved. The sample originates from a study of neurological immune-mediated disorders. Germline V gives CDR1 LGHDT, CDR2 YNNKEL (reference sequence). The CDR3 loop spans 14 amino acids. TCRdb reanalysed the 5' RACE reads using MiXCR and keeps one entry per CDR3 protein. The sample shows some 22,000 distinct CDR3 sequences, roughly 13% of them seen only once. Time point defined: technical triplicate 1. The chain has TRBV3-1 and TRBJ2-1; D is perhaps TRBD1 or TRBD2 (5 bases each). Sequenced: CD4+ T cells from blood. The clonotype was recovered from a female donor with HTLV-1-associated myelopathy (HAM/TSP). The CDR3 reads CASSQHRDLWRMIF. CDR3 DNA sequence: TGTGCCAGCAGCCAACACCGGGACCTATGGAGAATGATCTTC.